Listed below are T cell receptor beta chains from one sample, sequenced in a study of OX40 agonist ivuxolimab in advanced cancers. Assay: immunoSEQ multiplex PCR; the TCRdb copy retains only in-frame clones and omits some. The sample consists of over 50,000 clones, around 85% of them appearing once. The sequencing here drew on CD4+ or CD8+ T cells sorted from blood, taken in a trial of the OX40 agonist ivuxolimab. These receptors were obtained from an adult with an advanced solid tumor such as melanoma, head and neck, liver or kidney cancer. Both conserved end residues are part of each CDR3. The order of the fields is D gene, CDR3 length, V gene, J gene, clone size, CDR3 protein, CDR3 DNA. D genes are given only for firm matches. Only part of the rows carry a size: once, few, many, or a class if the clone is expanded.

D: TRBD1; length: 17; V: TRBV11-2; J: TRBJ2-3; size: NA; CDR3: CASSPGTGGLHTDTQYF; DNA: TGTGCCAGCAGCCCCGGGACAGGCGGTTTGCACACAGATACGCAGTATTTT
D: TRBD1; length: 14; V: TRBV9; J: TRBJ1-4; size: NA; CDR3: CASSSGTENEKLFF; DNA: TGTGCCAGCAGTTCCGGGACAGAAAATGAAAAACTGTTTTTT
D: TRBD1; length: 15; V: TRBV9; J: TRBJ2-3; size: NA; CDR3: CASSVYPGQGDTQYF; DNA: TGTGCCAGCAGCGTCTATCCGGGACAGGGAGATACGCAGTATTTT
D: TRBD1; length: 13; V: TRBV28; J: TRBJ1-1; size: NA; CDR3: CASIGQGVAEAFF; DNA: TGTGCCAGCATTGGCCAGGGGGTTGCTGAAGCTTTCTTT
D: NA; length: 17; V: TRBV7-9; J: TRBJ2-3; size: NA; CDR3: CASSPYSGGPAADTQYF; DNA: TGTGCCAGCAGCCCATATAGTGGGGGCCCAGCGGCAGATACGCAGTATTTT
D: NA; length: 11; V: TRBV6-5; J: TRBJ2-2; size: NA; CDR3: CASGAGGELFF; DNA: TGTGCCAGCGGCGCGGGCGGGGAGCTGTTTTTT
D: TRBD1; length: 17; V: TRBV9; J: TRBJ2-5; size: NA; CDR3: CASSVATTGGNPETQYF; DNA: TGTGCCAGCAGCGTAGCTACCACAGGGGGCAATCCGGAGACCCAGTACTTC
D: TRBD1; length: 13; V: TRBV27; J: TRBJ2-5; size: NA; CDR3: CASSSTGAETQYF; DNA: TGTGCCAGCAGCTCCACAGGGGCAGAGACCCAGTACTTC
D: TRBD2; length: 17; V: TRBV11-2; J: TRBJ2-1; size: NA; CDR3: CASSLGSGGPLGAEQFF; DNA: TGTGCCAGCAGCTTGGGTAGCGGGGGGCCCCTTGGAGCTGAGCAGTTCTTC
D: NA; length: 14; V: TRBV4-3; J: TRBJ1-1; size: NA; CDR3: CASSQGRMNTEAFF; DNA: TGCGCCAGCAGCCAAGGGCGGATGAACACTGAAGCTTTCTTT
D: TRBD1; length: 13; V: TRBV11-2; J: TRBJ1-5; size: NA; CDR3: CASRGQGNQPQHF; DNA: TGTGCCAGCAGAGGACAGGGCAATCAGCCCCAGCATTTT
D: NA; length: 16; V: TRBV13; J: TRBJ1-2; size: NA; CDR3: CASSWPTSAKYYGYTF; DNA: TGTGCCAGCAGCTGGCCCACAAGCGCCAAATACTATGGCTACACCTTC
D: NA; length: 16; V: TRBV6-5; J: TRBJ2-2; size: NA; CDR3: CASSYSTDRNTGELFF; DNA: TGTGCCAGCAGTTACTCGACAGACAGAAACACCGGGGAGCTGTTTTTT
D: TRBD1; length: 13; V: TRBV6-5; J: TRBJ2-2; size: NA; CDR3: CASSSQGVGELFF; DNA: TGTGCCAGCAGTTCGCAGGGGGTCGGGGAGCTGTTTTTT
D: NA; length: 17; V: TRBV7-6; J: TRBJ1-4; size: NA; CDR3: CASSLVTDLSTNEKLFF; DNA: TGTGCCAGCAGCTTAGTGACAGATCTATCAACTAATGAAAAACTGTTTTTT
D: NA; length: 12; V: TRBV6-5; J: TRBJ2-7; size: NA; CDR3: CASRDEYYEQYF; DNA: TGTGCCAGCAGGGACGAGTACTACGAGCAGTACTTC
D: TRBD1; length: 16; V: TRBV18; J: TRBJ1-1; size: NA; CDR3: CASSPGKGALNTEAFF; DNA: TGTGCCAGCTCACCGGGCAAGGGGGCGCTGAACACTGAAGCTTTCTTT
D: NA; length: 13; V: TRBV6-6; J: TRBJ1-1; size: once; CDR3: CASTLGWGTEAFF; DNA: TGTGCCAGCACCCTAGGTTGGGGCACTGAAGCTTTCTTT
D: NA; length: 15; V: TRBV6-6; J: TRBJ2-3; size: NA; CDR3: CASSYLRTATDTQYF; DNA: TGTGCCAGCAGTTACCTCAGGACTGCTACAGATACGCAGTATTTT
D: NA; length: 15; V: TRBV5-6; J: TRBJ1-2; size: NA; CDR3: CASSLGQGPNYGYTF; DNA: TGTGCCAGCAGCTTGGGGCAGGGGCCTAACTATGGCTACACCTTC
D: NA; length: 14; V: TRBV9; J: TRBJ2-7; size: NA; CDR3: CASSVAGGGYEQYF; DNA: TGTGCCAGCAGCGTAGCAGGGGGAGGCTACGAGCAGTACTTC
D: TRBD1; length: 16; V: TRBV19; J: TRBJ1-2; size: NA; CDR3: CASSRDRVGANYGYTF; DNA: TGTGCCAGTAGTCGTGACAGGGTGGGAGCTAACTATGGCTACACCTTC
D: NA; length: 12; V: TRBV19; J: TRBJ1-1; size: few; CDR3: CASSIGNTEAFF; DNA: TGTGCCAGTAGTATAGGGAACACTGAAGCTTTCTTT
D: TRBD2; length: 15; V: TRBV7-2; J: TRBJ2-7; size: NA; CDR3: CASSPVAGGPYEQYF; DNA: TGTGCCAGCAGCCCCGTAGCGGGGGGGCCTTACGAGCAGTACTTC
D: TRBD2; length: 15; V: TRBV9; J: TRBJ2-3; size: once; CDR3: CASSATSGGIDTQYF; DNA: TGTGCCAGCAGTGCTACTAGCGGGGGCATAGATACGCAGTATTTT
D: TRBD1; length: 17; V: TRBV4-1; J: TRBJ1-2; size: NA; CDR3: CASSIQTTGLEPYGYTF; DNA: TGCGCCAGCAGCATACAAACGACAGGGCTGGAACCTTATGGCTACACCTTC
D: TRBD2; length: 15; V: TRBV5-4; J: TRBJ2-1; size: NA; CDR3: CASSLTSGGGNEQFF; DNA: TGTGCCAGCAGCCTGACTAGTGGGGGGGGCAATGAGCAGTTCTTC
D: NA; length: 13; V: TRBV6-5; J: TRBJ1-1; size: NA; CDR3: CASSPGGTTEAFF; DNA: TGTGCCAGCAGTCCCGGGGGCACCACTGAAGCTTTCTTT
D: NA; length: 14; V: TRBV28; J: TRBJ1-4; size: NA; CDR3: CASGLGPFNEKLFF; DNA: TGTGCCAGCGGTTTAGGGCCGTTTAATGAAAAACTGTTTTTT
D: NA; length: 16; V: TRBV11-2; J: TRBJ1-1; size: once; CDR3: CASSLDRLSWNTEAFF; DNA: TGTGCCAGCAGCTTAGACAGGTTGAGCTGGAACACTGAAGCTTTCTTT
D: NA; length: 18; V: TRBV2; J: TRBJ2-5; size: NA; CDR3: CASALSLVGGPTQETQYF; DNA: TGTGCCAGCGCCCTTTCCCTAGTGGGGGGACCGACCCAAGAGACCCAGTACTTC
D: TRBD1; length: 14; V: TRBV7-6; J: TRBJ2-7; size: NA; CDR3: CASSRGQGRYEQYF; DNA: TGTGCCAGCAGCAGAGGACAGGGGAGATACGAGCAGTACTTC
D: TRBD1; length: 15; V: TRBV5-6; J: TRBJ1-1; size: few; CDR3: CASSPTGWGRKGAFF; DNA: TGTGCCAGCAGCCCGACAGGGTGGGGTAGAAAGGGAGCTTTCTTT
D: NA; length: 14; V: TRBV7-6; J: TRBJ1-2; size: NA; CDR3: CASSSTPGYYGYTF; DNA: TGTGCCAGCAGCTCTACTCCCGGATACTATGGCTACACCTTC
D: TRBD1; length: 15; V: TRBV5-4; J: TRBJ1-1; size: once; CDR3: CASSSPDRANTEAFF; DNA: TGTGCCAGCAGCTCGCCAGACAGGGCTAACACTGAAGCTTTCTTT
D: NA; length: 14; V: TRBV19; J: TRBJ1-4; size: NA; CDR3: CASKVDRDNEKLFF; DNA: TGTGCCAGTAAGGTGGACAGAGATAATGAAAAACTGTTTTTT
D: NA; length: 15; V: TRBV9; J: TRBJ2-5; size: NA; CDR3: CASSATPGTTETQYF; DNA: TGTGCCAGCAGCGCGACCCCCGGGACGACGGAGACCCAGTACTTC
D: NA; length: 12; V: TRBV28; J: TRBJ2-1; size: NA; CDR3: CASEGQTNEQFF; DNA: TGTGCCAGTGAGGGGCAGACCAATGAGCAGTTCTTC
D: NA; length: 15; V: TRBV13; J: TRBJ2-5; size: NA; CDR3: CASSLGGRHQETQYF; DNA: TGTGCCAGCAGCTTAGGGGGACGGCACCAAGAGACCCAGTACTTC
D: TRBD1; length: 18; V: TRBV4-1; J: TRBJ1-1; size: NA; CDR3: CASSLTLYPGQVNTEAFF; DNA: TGCGCCAGCAGCCTCACCCTCTACCCGGGACAGGTGAACACTGAAGCTTTCTTT
D: TRBD2; length: 17; V: TRBV13; J: TRBJ2-1; size: NA; CDR3: CASRFSPDGGGGSEQFF; DNA: TGTGCCAGCCGCTTCTCCCCAGACGGTGGGGGGGGGAGTGAGCAGTTCTTC
D: NA; length: 14; V: TRBV9; J: TRBJ1-5; size: NA; CDR3: CASAPGYSNQPQHF; DNA: TGTGCCAGCGCCCCCGGGTATAGCAATCAGCCCCAGCATTTT
D: NA; length: 13; V: TRBV29-1; J: TRBJ2-1; size: NA; CDR3: CSTLLVTYNEQFF; DNA: TGCAGCACGTTACTAGTGACCTACAATGAGCAGTTCTTC
D: TRBD1; length: 14; V: TRBV6-5; J: TRBJ1-1; size: NA; CDR3: CASSDDRVRWEAFF; DNA: TGTGCCAGCAGCGACGACAGGGTACGGTGGGAAGCTTTCTTT